These 5 T cell receptor beta chains originate from one sample sequenced in a study of neurological immune-mediated disorders. MiXCR was run by TCRdb on the 5' RACE reads, yielding one entry per CDR3 protein. The data contain 53,000 or so distinct CDR3 sequences, more than 9.5% of them singletons. Input material: PBMCs. The receptors were sampled from a woman aged 55 to 70 with HTLV-1-associated myelopathy (HAM/TSP).

Many counts were recorded for this clonotype. The chain has TRBV20-1 and TRBJ2-1; TRBD2 matches 8 bases. The J segment lost 8 bases and the V segment lost 2 bases, leaving 14 bases of the junction unmatched. This CDR3 is 16 amino acids long. The V gene's germline CDR1 is DFQATT and CDR2 SNEGSKA (reference sequence). The CDR3, as DNA: TGCAGTGCTAGACATCACGGGAGGGCCGGAGCATATGAGCAGTTCTTC. Its translation: CSARHHGRAGAYEQFF.

This clonotype was detected many times. This chain connects TRBV4-1 to TRBJ2-5; tentative D call: TRBD2 (6 bases). CDR3 size: 18 residues. Trimming left V 0 bases short and J 5 bases short, with 22 bases between. Germline V gives CDR1 MGHRA, CDR2 YSYEKL. The CDR3 reads CASSQDWSGPGQWETQYF. The DNA of the CDR3 is TGCGCCAGCAGCCAAGATTGGAGCGGGCCCGGCCAGTGGGAGACCCAGTACTTC.

This clonotype was picked up many times. The rearrangement links TRBV7-3 to TRBJ2-3, with D hard to call. The CDR3 sequence is 13 residues long. In germline, CDR1 is SGHTA, CDR2 FQGTGA. V lost 1 base, J lost 3 bases, and 5 bases lay in between. The CDR3 sequence is CASSLIGTDTQYF. Written as DNA, the CDR3 is TGTGCCAGCAGCTTAATCGGGACAGATACGCAGTATTTT.

Many counts were recorded for this clonotype. The chain joins TRBV7-2 to TRBJ2-3; either TRBD1 or TRBD2 may supply D (8 bases each). The germline V gene encodes CDR1 SGHTA and CDR2 FQGNSA. CDR3 length equals 16 residues. V was shortened by 4 bases and J by 2 bases, with 16 bases between the two germline ends. The CDR3 loop reads CASSSAGDRITDTQYF. The CDR3 DNA sequence: TGTGCCAGCAGCTCAGCGGGGGACAGGATCACAGATACGCAGTATTTT. The full variable domain, its missing parts supplied by reference TRBV7-2 and TRBJ2-3, is GAGVSQSPSNKVTEKGKDVELRCDPISGHTALYWYRQSLGQGLEFLIYFQGNSAPDKSGLPSDRFSAERTGGSVSTLTIQRTQQEDSAVYLCASSSAGDRITDTQYFGPGTRLTVL.

This clonotype was seen repeatedly, ten times or more. The rearrangement uses TRBV4-1 and TRBJ1-1; D unclear. The V gene's germline CDR1 is MGHRA and CDR2 YSYEKL. Trimming removed 1 base at V and 0 bases at J, with 6 bases between. The CDR3 loop spans 14 amino acids. The CDR3 DNA is TGCGCCAGCAGCCAAGTACAGTTGAACACTGAAGCTTTCTTT. Translation gives CASSQVQLNTEAFF.